The entry below gives a single TCR beta chain sequence along with its context. The sample is drawn from a study of T-cell reconstitution after alpha-beta-depleted transplantation in children. This CDR3 has 14 residues. V trimming: 5 bases; J trimming: 5 bases; junction bases outside the gene matches: 7. During its preparation, the TCRbeta library received unique molecular identifiers. A single record per CDR3 protein comes from TCRdb applying MiXCR to the PCR reads. The data hold around 490,000 distinct CDR3 sequences, with 11% observed a single time. The chain employs TRBV12-3 or TRBV12-4 and TRBJ2-5, with 8 positions matching TRBD1. This sequence was found in a female patient aged 2 to 10 who had a stem cell transplant for aplastic anemia, so the T cells may come from the graft donor. Sequenced material: PBMCs, mostly from graft donor cells, taken 180 days after TCRalphabeta/CD19-depleted stem cell transplant. The CDR3 is CASSDRGLEETQYF. The CDR3 DNA is TGTGCCAGCAGTGACAGGGGCCTCGAGGAGACCCAGTACTTC.